This TCR beta chain was sequenced during a study of cytomegalovirus exposure and HLA in healthy donors. Researchers ran the PCR with 60 Vbeta and 13 Jbeta primers. Libraries were prepared by immunoSEQ multiplex PCR; TCRdb keeps only in-frame clonotypes and omits some of them. Of 84,000 or so clones listed, approximately 84% are singletons. This clone came up a few times. The antigen is not known. General study points: As a later analysis revealed, most CMV-associated TCR beta chains appeared HLA-restricted.

The CDR3 sequence is 14 residues long. Losses at the gene ends were 4 bases for V and 4 bases for J; bases not matched to a gene: 6. Germline CDR1 and CDR2: SGHKS and YYEKEE (reference sequence). The rearrangement uses TRBV5-5 and TRBJ2-7; 9 positions match TRBD2. Sequenced material: PBMCs. The TCR comes from a woman between 50 and 59 years old in good health and CMV-seronegative. CDR3 nucleotides: TGTGCCAGCAGCCCCCTAGCGGGAAGGTACGAGCAGTACTTC. Protein product: CASSPLAGRYEQYF.